Listed here are 24 T cell receptor beta chains from one sample, sequenced in a study of regulatory T cells in long-lasting Graves disease. Sequencing libraries for TCR beta were prepared with iRepertoire HTBI primers and Arm-PCR of CDR3 regions. Each CDR3 protein gets one entry after TCRdb re-called the multiplex PCR reads with MiXCR. The sample includes 300,000 to 500,000 distinct CDR3 sequences, less than 25% seen only once; the top ten take about a fifth. The sample's time point: persistent/refractory GD, antithyroid drugs over 5 years with positive TRAb. RNA isolated from PBMCs was used to make the TCR library. The source was peripheral blood mononuclear cells (PBMCs), collected when the disease was refractory, from a patient treated with antithyroid drugs. The receptors were sampled from a female donor with Graves disease.

CDR3 protein: CASSPGTGGFQPQHF. Here the CDR3 DNA reads TGTGCCAGCAGCCCCGGGACAGGGGGGTTTCAGCCCCAGCATTTT. The V call is TRBV7-2, the J call TRBJ1-5, with 11 bases matching TRBD1. This CDR3 region has 15 residues. The J segment lost 6 bases and the V segment lost 5 bases, leaving 6 bases of the junction unmatched. The V gene's germline CDR1 is SGHTA and CDR2 FQGNSA.

This rearrangement joins TRBV20-1 to TRBJ2-7; 11 bases agree with TRBD2. J was trimmed by 6 bases and V by 8 bases; bases with no gene match: 9. This CDR3 is built from 13 residues. CDR1 DFQATT and CDR2 SNEGSKA come from the germline V gene (reference sequence). The CDR3 DNA reads as TGCAGTTCCGGGACTAGCGGAGGTAGCGAGCAGTACTTC. It codes for CSSGTSGGSEQYF.

The V call is TRBV10-3, the J call TRBJ2-2; perhaps TRBD2 as D (5 bases). CDR1 ENHRY and CDR2 SYGVKD come from the germline V gene. There are 15 residues in the CDR3. V lost 7 bases and J 1 base, leaving 13 bases between the germline ends. In DNA form, the CDR3 reads TGTGCCATCACGCCGTTGGCGGGGAACACCGGGGAGCTGTTTTTT. It yields the protein CAITPLAGNTGELFF.

The chain uses TRBV6-9 and TRBJ2-3; no reliable D call. Trimming removed 3 bases from V and 6 bases from J, with 7 bases in between. This CDR3 region has 12 residues. CDR1 and CDR2 (germline): MNHGY, SVAAGI. The CDR3 spells CASSYGLDTQYF. The CDR3 DNA follows: TGTGCCAGCAGTTACGGGTTGGATACGCAGTATTTT.

Many counts were recorded for this clonotype. The rearrangement uses TRBV12-3 or TRBV12-4 and TRBJ2-5; D is uncertain. V was shortened by 6 bases and J by 5 bases, with 13 bases between the two germline ends. CDR3 length: 13 amino acids. The CDR3 protein is CASRAIGWETQYF. The CDR3 DNA reads as TGTGCCAGCAGGGCAATTGGATGGGAGACCCAGTACTTC.

This clonotype was found many times. The gene calls are TRBV28 and TRBJ1-4; weak D call: TRBD1 (6 bases). This CDR3 spans 15 amino acids. Germline V gives CDR1 MDHEN, CDR2 SYDVKM. Trimming took 4 bases from V and 4 from J, leaving 13 bases between them. In nucleotides, the CDR3 is TGTGCCAGCAGTTCAGCCGGGGGCGGTAATGAAAAACTGTTTTTT. It encodes CASSSAGGGNEKLFF.

This clonotype was recorded a few times. The chain carries TRBV19 and TRBJ2-2; D perhaps matches TRBD2 (6 bases). CDR3 length: 15 amino acids. V lost 5 bases, J lost 2 bases, and 12 bases lay in between. CDR1 is LNHDA and CDR2 is SQIVND in the germline V gene (reference sequence). The CDR3 is CASSLKRANTGELFF. The CDR3 DNA sequence: TGTGCCAGTAGTCTCAAGCGGGCCAACACCGGGGAGCTGTTTTTT.

The chain has TRBV28 and TRBJ1-2, with a weak D call TRBD1 (5 bases). CDR3 length: 12 amino acids. Germline CDR1 reads MDHEN; CDR2 reads SYDVKM. Trimming took 7 bases from V and 7 from J, leaving 13 bases between them. The DNA for the CDR3 is TGTGCCAGCACGGGCAGGGCTTTTGGCTACACCTTC. Residues: CASTGRAFGYTF.

There are many counts of this clonotype. J is TRBJ1-6 and V is TRBV28; TRBD1 matches at 7 bases. J gave up 3 bases and V 4 bases, and 3 bases lay outside the gene matches. Germline V gene lookup returns CDR1 MDHEN and CDR2 SYDVKM. The CDR3 totals 15 residues. CDR3 bases: TGTGCCAGCAGTTCAGGGGGATTCTATAATTCACCCCTCCACTTT. This gives the protein CASSSGGFYNSPLHF.

This clonotype has only a few counts. The rearrangement links TRBV11-2 to TRBJ2-1; 9 bases line up with TRBD1. This CDR3 spans 15 amino acids. The junction had 4 bases not matched to a gene; V was cut back by 5 bases and J by 2 bases. The germline CDR1 and CDR2 sequences are SGHAT and FQNNGV. CDR3 DNA: TGTGCCAGCAGCCAATACAGGGGGCCCTACAATGAGCAGTTCTTC. Its protein is CASSQYRGPYNEQFF.

This clonotype occurred many times. The chain carries TRBV5-8 and TRBJ2-7, with D perhaps TRBD1 (6 bases). Germline V gene data show CDR1 as SGHTS and CDR2 as YDEGEE. The ends were cut back, 4 bases at V and 2 bases at J, with 16 bases in the middle. The CDR3 contains 15 residues. CDR3 in amino acids: CASSLASGVAYEQYF. CDR3 nucleotides: TGTGCCAGCAGCCTAGCCTCAGGGGTCGCCTACGAGCAGTACTTC.

This clonotype was counted between two and nine times. The CDR3: CASSIQPNTEAFF. In DNA, the CDR3 is TGTGCCAGCAGCATACAGCCGAACACTGAAGCTTTCTTT. The genes are TRBV27 and TRBJ1-1; D is ambiguous. Trimming left V 6 bases short and J 1 base short, with 9 bases between. Germline assignment: CDR1 MNHEY and CDR2 SMNVEV (reference sequence). This CDR3 is built from 13 residues.

This sequence joins TRBV20-1 and TRBJ2-7, with D tentatively TRBD2 (6 bases). CDR1 is DFQATT, CDR2 SNEGSKA, per germline (reference sequence). The length of the CDR3 is 13 residues. V dropped 2 bases and J dropped 6 bases, with 14 bases sitting between them. The CDR3, as DNA: TGCAGTGCTAGAACGGACTATAGTAGCGAGCAGTACTTC. Its protein product is CSARTDYSSEQYF.

The chain uses TRBV11-2 and TRBJ2-5, with 7 bases identical to TRBD1. CDR1 is SGHAT, CDR2 FQNNGV, per germline. This CDR3 is built from 13 residues. V lost 5 bases and J lost 4; bases outside the gene matches: 4. The CDR3 reads CASSEGGAETQYF. The CDR3 nucleotides read TGTGCCAGCAGCGAAGGGGGCGCAGAGACCCAGTACTTC.

This clonotype was counted a few times. The chain is built from TRBV29-1 and TRBJ2-7; 11 bases fit TRBD1. The CDR3 totals 13 residues. V gave up 4 bases and J gave up 5 bases; unmatched junction bases: 4. Germline-derived CDR1 and CDR2 are SQVTM and ANQGSEA. CDR3 amino acids: CSVGDRGFHEQYF. DNA of the CDR3: TGCAGCGTTGGGGACAGGGGGTTTCACGAGCAGTACTTC.

This clonotype was detected a few times. The chain links TRBV6-2 or TRBV6-3 to TRBJ1-6, with 8 positions matching TRBD1. Germline V gene data show CDR1 as MNHEY and CDR2 as SVGEGT. The V gene end was trimmed by 5 bases and the J gene end by 9 bases; junction bases not matched to a gene: 6. The CDR3 runs to 14 residues. The CDR3 nucleotides read TGTGCCAGCAGTGAATTGACAGGGGTTTCACCCCTCCACTTT. It codes for CASSELTGVSPLHF.

This clonotype was observed a few times. The chain recombines TRBV7-9 with TRBJ1-5; TRBD1 is a possible D gene (5 bases). The ends were cut back, 5 bases at V and 1 base at J, with 12 bases in the middle. In germline, CDR1 is SEHNR, CDR2 FQNEAQ (reference sequence). CDR3 length equals 15 residues. CDR3 bases: TGTGCCAGCAGCCCGGGACCGGAGAGCAATCAGCCCCAGCATTTT. It codes for CASSPGPESNQPQHF.

The chain has TRBV6-1 and TRBJ2-7, with a tentative D call TRBD1 (7 bases). In germline, CDR1 is MNHNS, CDR2 SASEGT. The CDR3 is made up of 14 amino acids. V shed 7 bases and J shed 2 bases, with 15 bases lying between them. For the CDR3, the DNA is TGTGCCAGCATCCCCAGGGGGAGGACCTACGAGCAGTACTTC. Its protein is CASIPRGRTYEQYF.

Ten or more counts support this clonotype. The V gene is TRBV28, the J gene TRBJ2-7; D not resolved. Trimming pared 2 bases from V and 0 bases from J, leaving 14 bases between. The length of the CDR3 is 16 residues. Germline CDR1 MDHEN, CDR2 SYDVKM. CDR3 in amino acids: CASSLGIHRNSYEQYF. The CDR3, as DNA: TGTGCCAGCAGTTTAGGCATACACCGAAACTCCTACGAGCAGTACTTC.

The V gene is TRBV20-1, the J gene TRBJ2-7; TRBD2 matches at 7 bases. In germline, CDR1 is DFQATT, CDR2 SNEGSKA (reference sequence). This CDR3 has 14 amino acids. Unmatched junction bases numbered 8, after V lost 4 bases and J lost 2 bases. The CDR3 bases are TGCAGTGCTACCGTGGGCGGGAGACCCTACGAGCAGTACTTC. Translated, it gives CSATVGGRPYEQYF.

This clonotype has just a few counts. As DNA, the CDR3 is TGCAGCGTTCGGACTAGCGGGATCACCGGGGAGCTGTTTTTT. Protein product: CSVRTSGITGELFF. The chain carries TRBV29-1 and TRBJ2-2; 12 bases match TRBD2. Germline V CDR1 and CDR2: SQVTM, ANQGSEA. After removal of 5 bases from V and 4 bases from J, the junction contained 2 bases not matched to a gene. The CDR3 has 14 residues.

The chain uses TRBV24-1 and TRBJ2-3, with D possibly TRBD2 on 6 matching bases. Trimming removed 5 bases at V and 1 base at J, with 6 bases between. Germline loops: CDR1 KGHDR, CDR2 SFDVKD. This CDR3 has 13 amino acids. The CDR3 DNA sequence: TGTGCCACCAGTGGGGAGGGCACAGATACGCAGTATTTT. It codes for CATSGEGTDTQYF.

The chain uses TRBV18 and TRBJ2-6; D possibly corresponds to TRBD1 (5 bases). Germline CDR1 is KGHSH and CDR2 is LQKENI. The V end was cut by 3 bases, the J end by 0 bases, with 15 bases between. The CDR3 has 18 amino acids. The CDR3 spells CASSPTVTTLSGANVLTF. CDR3 DNA sequence: TGTGCCAGCTCACCGACAGTAACTACCCTCTCTGGGGCCAACGTCCTGACTTTC.

The chain employs TRBV7-2 and TRBJ1-5, with D maybe TRBD1 (5 bases). This CDR3 has 18 residues. Deletions cut 1 base from V and 0 bases from J, with 16 bases between. Looked up from germline, CDR1 is SGHTA and CDR2 is FQGNSA. For the CDR3, the DNA is TGTGCCAGCAGCTTAGAGGCCAGGGACTCTTATAGCAATCAGCCCCAGCATTTT. Translating it yields CASSLEARDSYSNQPQHF.